This passage covers 10 T cell receptor beta chains from one sample sequenced in a study of T cell responses to AZD1222 COVID-19 vaccine. Sequenced by immunoSEQ multiplex PCR; TCRdb stores in-frame clones only, minus some. This table has some 150,000 clones, 92% appearing once. The sample in question was peripheral blood, obtained on day 0 of MenACWY control vaccination. Receptors originate from an adult in good health.

V usage is TRBV28 and J usage is TRBJ1-1; D gene uncertain. Trimming took 9 bases from V and 0 from J, leaving 11 bases between them. The CDR3 runs 13 residues. Germline V gene sequence: CDR1 MDHEN, CDR2 SYDVKM. In DNA form, the CDR3 reads TGTGCCAGTTTGGGAGTAATGAACACTGAAGCTTTCTTT. Translated: CASLGVMNTEAFF. The whole variable domain, filled in from reference TRBV28 and TRBJ1-1, reads DVKVTQSSRYLVKRTGEKVFLECVQDMDHENMFWYRQDPGLGLRLIYFSYDVKMKEKGDIPEGYSVSREKKERFSLILESASTNQTSMYLCASLGVMNTEAFFGQGTRLTVV.

The J gene is TRBJ1-4, the V gene TRBV29-1; D call uncertain. The length of the CDR3 is 14 residues. Deletions cut 4 bases from V and 5 bases from J, with 14 bases between. Per germline, CDR1 SQVTM and CDR2 ANQGSEA. For the CDR3, the DNA is TGCAGCGTTGGTTCTAGGGCTGAAAATGAAAAACTGTTTTTT. Translation gives CSVGSRAENEKLFF.

The gene calls are TRBV24-1 and TRBJ1-6, with 11 positions matching TRBD1. CDR1 is KGHDR and CDR2 is SFDVKD in the germline V gene. The CDR3 spans 16 residues. The V segment lost 2 bases and the J segment 6 bases; nucleotides outside the gene matches: 2. As DNA, the CDR3 is TGTGCCACCAGTGATTCTGGACAGGGGGCTAATTCACCCCTCCACTTT. Protein product: CATSDSGQGANSPLHF.

The chain recombines TRBV30 with TRBJ1-5; no clear D. From germline, CDR1 is GTSNPN and CDR2 SVGIG (reference sequence). The germline V and J ends were trimmed by 2 bases and 4 bases, with 15 bases remaining between them. CDR3 length: 15 residues. Here the CDR3 DNA reads TGTGCCTGGAGTTCGATGCAGGCAACTAATCAGCCCCAGCATTTT. Residues: CAWSSMQATNQPQHF.

This chain links TRBV28 with TRBJ1-6; no definite D call. This CDR3 is built from 14 residues. Deletions cut 2 bases from V and 9 bases from J, with 11 bases between. Germline V gene lookup returns CDR1 MDHEN and CDR2 SYDVKM. In DNA, the CDR3 is TGTGCCAGCAGTTTAGGAGGGTTAGGTTCACCCCTCCACTTT. Translating gives CASSLGGLGSPLHF.

The chain uses TRBV27 and TRBJ2-3; a weak D match, TRBD1 (5 bases). CDR1 is MNHEY and CDR2 is SMNVEV in the germline V gene (reference sequence). This CDR3 is built from 14 residues. V dropped 6 bases and J dropped 3 bases, with 13 bases sitting between them. CDR3 DNA: TGTGCCAGCAGAAAGGGGCAGATTACAGATACGCAGTATTTT. Its translation: CASRKGQITDTQYF.

This chain connects TRBV15 to TRBJ1-1; maybe TRBD1 (5 bases). The CDR3 sequence is 13 residues long. V was clipped by 2 bases and J by 6 bases, with 10 bases between them. CDR1 LNHNV and CDR2 YYDKDF come from the germline V gene (reference sequence). This chain's CDR3 is CATSRPRQPEAFF. The CDR3 nucleotides are TGTGCCACCAGCAGACCCCGACAGCCTGAAGCTTTCTTT. The full variable domain, in which reference TRBV15 and TRBJ1-1 provide the parts outside the CDR3, is DAMVIQNPRYQVTQFGKPVTLSCSQTLNHNVMYWYQQKSSQAPKLLFHYYDKDFNNEADTPDNFQSRRPNTSFCFLDIRSPGLGDTAMYLCATSRPRQPEAFFGQGTRLTVV.

The chain employs TRBV7-9 and TRBJ2-5, with 10 bases that match TRBD2. Losses at the gene ends were 7 bases for V and 1 base for J; bases not matched to a gene: 9. Germline V gene data show CDR1 as SEHNR and CDR2 as FQNEAQ (reference sequence). The length of the CDR3 is 16 residues. The CDR3 bases are TGTGCCAGCACCCTGGGGCTAGCGGGAGCCCAAGAGACCCAGTACTTC. Residues: CASTLGLAGAQETQYF.

V gene TRBV9 combines with J gene TRBJ2-3; D tentatively reads TRBD1 or TRBD2 (5 bases each). CDR3 size: 15 residues. Germline V gene sequence: CDR1 SGDLS, CDR2 YYNGEE. V was clipped by 3 bases and J by 2 bases, with 13 bases between them. The CDR3 is CASSALGVNTDTQYF. The CDR3 bases are TGTGCCAGCAGCGCCCTGGGGGTAAACACAGATACGCAGTATTTT.

V and J are TRBV4-2 and TRBJ2-7; 13 bases match TRBD2. The CDR3 runs to 16 residues. Germline loops: CDR1 LGHNA, CDR2 YNFKEQ. After removal of 0 bases from V and 3 bases from J, the junction contained 2 bases not matched to a gene. The CDR3 DNA is TGTGCCAGCAGCCAAGAACTAGCGGGAGGGCTCTACGAGCAGTACTTC. It translates to CASSQELAGGLYEQYF.